This T cell receptor (beta chain) was documented in a study of neurological immune-mediated disorders. This clonotype showed up many times. The CDR3 is 14 amino acids. Per germline, CDR1 DFQATT and CDR2 SNEGSKA (reference sequence). V lost 3 bases and J lost 5, with 16 bases in between. The cDNA came from 5'RACE with 10-nucleotide random UMIs. Using its own MiXCR run on the 5' RACE reads, TCRdb lists one record per CDR3 protein. The data show about 74,000 distinct CDR3 sequences, 4% to 6% seen once. The sequencing sample was made of PBMCs. This receptor was taken from a man aged 18 to 35 with multiple sclerosis. The V call is TRBV20-1, the J call TRBJ1-2; D is perhaps TRBD1 (6 bases). The CDR3 DNA reads TGCAGTGCTAGCCTCCACAGGGCACGGTATGGCTACACCTTC. This gives the protein CSASLHRARYGYTF.